What follows are 12 T cell receptor beta chains derived from one specimen sequenced in a study of T cells in Graves' hyperthyroidism and ophthalmopathy. RNA transcripts served as the template for amplifying TCR beta CDR3 regions. The HTBI primer set was used in a first-round RT-PCR of the TCR CDR3. TCRdb analysed the multiplex PCR reads with MiXCR anew, one entry per CDR3 protein. Here the sample spans 490,000 or so distinct CDR3 sequences, 20% being singletons. The sequencing input was blood. Receptor source: a man aged 35-49 years with Graves' ophthalmopathy.

This clonotype has only a few counts. This chain links TRBV20-1 with TRBJ2-4, with 12 nucleotides matching TRBD2. The V gene end was trimmed by 6 bases and the J gene end by 1 base; junction bases not matched to a gene: 4. The CDR3 runs to 15 residues. In germline, CDR1 is DFQATT, CDR2 SNEGSKA (reference sequence). The CDR3 protein is CSAPLAGGAKNIQYF. The CDR3, as DNA: TGCAGTGCCCCTCTAGCGGGAGGGGCCAAAAACATTCAGTACTTC.

V is TRBV29-1 and J is TRBJ2-1; 8 bases agree with TRBD2. Germline V lookup: CDR1 SQVTM, CDR2 ANQGSEA. The CDR3 has 16 amino acids. V lost 5 bases, J lost 0 bases, and 9 bases stayed unmatched. The CDR3 region is CSVIGAGGSSYNEQFF. CDR3 in DNA: TGCAGCGTTATCGGCGCGGGGGGAAGCTCCTACAATGAGCAGTTCTTC.

The rearrangement joins TRBV30 to TRBJ1-6; 7 bases agree with TRBD1. V lost 2 bases, J lost 10 bases, and 14 bases stayed unmatched. The germline CDR1 and CDR2 sequences are GTSNPN and SVGIG (reference sequence). The CDR3 loop spans 16 amino acids. In DNA, the CDR3 is TGTGCCTGGAGTCCTGACAGGGCCCAACCAAAGTCACCCCTCCACTTT. Amino acids: CAWSPDRAQPKSPLHF.

This clonotype was observed a few times. The V gene is TRBV24-1, the J gene TRBJ2-7; D is uncertain. V lost 6 bases and J 1 base, leaving 9 bases between the germline ends. In germline, CDR1 is KGHDR, CDR2 SFDVKD. The CDR3 is 13 amino acids. CDR3 loop: CATSSARSYEQYF. The CDR3 nucleotides are TGTGCCACCAGTTCTGCCAGGTCCTACGAGCAGTACTTC.

The J gene is TRBJ1-4, the V gene TRBV4-1; D unresolved. The germline V gene has CDR1 MGHRA and CDR2 YSYEKL. This CDR3 region has 14 residues. V lost 4 bases to trimming and J lost 8 bases, with 14 bases between them. Here the CDR3 reads CASSRVGAGEKLFF. DNA for the CDR3: TGCGCCAGCAGCCGAGTAGGTGCTGGGGAAAAACTGTTTTTT.

This clonotype has just a few counts. V gene TRBV5-1 combines with J gene TRBJ1-4, with a tentative D call TRBD1 (6 bases). The CDR3 runs to 16 residues. Germline V CDR1 and CDR2: SGHRS, YFSETQ. Between the trimmed V and J ends, which lost 1 base and 0 bases, there was a span of 10 bases. CDR3 bases: TGCGCCAGCAGCTTGAGGACAGCAGCAACTAATGAAAAACTGTTTTTT. Its protein is CASSLRTAATNEKLFF.

This clonotype appeared many times. CDR3: CASSLNSLAELLETQYF. CDR3 nucleotide sequence: TGTGCCAGCAGCTTGAACTCACTAGCGGAACTGCTTGAGACCCAGTACTTC. The rearrangement uses TRBV11-2 and TRBJ2-5, with 8 positions matching TRBD2. The length of the CDR3 is 17 residues. The V segment lost 3 bases and the J segment 5 bases; nucleotides outside the gene matches: 14. Looked up from germline, CDR1 is SGHAT and CDR2 is FQNNGV.

This chain uses TRBV11-2 with TRBJ1-3; D unresolved. Between the trimmed V and J ends, which lost 2 bases and 4 bases, there was a span of 6 bases. Germline V gene sequence: CDR1 SGHAT, CDR2 FQNNGV. The CDR3 consists of 13 residues. CDR3 in amino acids: CASSLSRGNTIYF. DNA for the CDR3: TGTGCCAGCAGCTTAAGCAGGGGAAACACCATATATTTT. Looking up the rest from reference TRBV11-2 and TRBJ1-3 gives the full variable domain: EAGVAQSPRYKIIEKRQSVAFWCNPISGHATLYWYQQILGQGPKLLIQFQNNGVVDDSQLPKDRFSAERLKGVDSTLKIQPAKLEDSAVYLCASSLSRGNTIYFGEGSWLTVV.

This clonotype was counted many times. The chain uses TRBV11-2 and TRBJ2-5; 9 positions agree with TRBD1. The CDR3 sequence is 14 residues long. Per the germline V gene, CDR1 is SGHAT and CDR2 is FQNNGV. V dropped 5 bases and J dropped 2; count of bases not matched to a gene: 3. The CDR3 here is CASSMGQGQETQYF. CDR3 DNA: TGTGCCAGCAGCATGGGACAGGGACAAGAGACCCAGTACTTC.

This clonotype occurred once. The chain employs TRBV7-9 and TRBJ2-2; D assignment may be TRBD1 or TRBD2 (5 bases each). V lost 6 bases to trimming and J lost 6 bases, with 17 bases between them. Germline V gives CDR1 SEHNR, CDR2 FQNEAQ (reference sequence). The CDR3 length is 15 residues. The CDR3 spells CASRGRALMSGELFF. CDR3 bases: TGTGCCAGCAGGGGGCGGGCCTTGATGTCCGGGGAGCTGTTTTTT.

V is TRBV11-2 and J is TRBJ1-3; D perhaps matches TRBD1 (5 bases). Germline V lookup: CDR1 SGHAT, CDR2 FQNNGV. The CDR3 consists of 16 residues. Trimming took 2 bases from V and 0 from J, leaving 11 bases between them. The CDR3 sequence: CASSLNPDTSGNTIYF. Here the CDR3 DNA reads TGTGCCAGCAGCTTAAACCCGGACACCTCTGGAAACACCATATATTTT.

In its sample, this clonotype was seen many times. V and J are TRBV28 and TRBJ2-7; a weak D match, TRBD1 (6 bases). CDR3 length: 15 residues. V was pared by 8 bases and J by 0 bases, with 17 bases between. Germline CDR1 is MDHEN and CDR2 is SYDVKM. For the CDR3, the DNA is TGTGCCAGCGCCAGTAAGGGGGTCTTCTCCTACGAGCAGTACTTC. Protein product: CASASKGVFSYEQYF.